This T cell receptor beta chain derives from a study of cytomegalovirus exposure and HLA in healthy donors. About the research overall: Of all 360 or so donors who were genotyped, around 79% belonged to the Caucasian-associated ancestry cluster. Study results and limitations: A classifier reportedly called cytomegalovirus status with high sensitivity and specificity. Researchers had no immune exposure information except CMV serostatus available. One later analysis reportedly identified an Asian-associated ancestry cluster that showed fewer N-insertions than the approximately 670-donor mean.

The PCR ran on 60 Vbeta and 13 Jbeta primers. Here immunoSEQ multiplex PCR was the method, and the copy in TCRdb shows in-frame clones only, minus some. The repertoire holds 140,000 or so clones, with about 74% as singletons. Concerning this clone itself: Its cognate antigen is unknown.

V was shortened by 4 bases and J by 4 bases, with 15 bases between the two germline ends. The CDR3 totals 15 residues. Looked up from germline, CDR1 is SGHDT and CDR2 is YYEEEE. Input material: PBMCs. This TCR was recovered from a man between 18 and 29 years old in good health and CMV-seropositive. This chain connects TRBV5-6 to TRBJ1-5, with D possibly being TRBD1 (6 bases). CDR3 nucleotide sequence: TGTGCCAGCAGCCAGTGGGACACTCCAAATCAGCCCCAGCATTTT. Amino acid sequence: CASSQWDTPNQPQHF.